The 13 T cell receptor beta chains below come from one sample, sequenced in a study of CD4 T cells in relation to SARS-CoV-2 and coronaviruses. CD4+ T cells from unexposed donors were obtained before the COVID-19 pandemic (2011-2018). Method: immunoSEQ multiplex PCR; TCRdb's copy keeps in-frame clones and lacks some. Of around 65,000 clones in the sample, over 70% were seen once. The sample consisted of memory CD4+ T cells from PBMCs. The receptors were gathered from a human donor in good health.

This clone was recorded a few times. The rearrangement joins TRBV5-1 to TRBJ1-5; TRBD1 agrees at 7 bases. Germline trimming cut 4 bases from V and 3 bases from J; bases unmatched to any gene: 4. Germline CDR1 reads SGHRS; CDR2 reads YFSETQ. The CDR3 extends over 14 amino acids. The CDR3 DNA is TGCGCCAGCAGCGAAGGACAGGCCAATCAGCCCCAGCATTTT. Translation gives CASSEGQANQPQHF.

The chain employs TRBV4-1 and TRBJ2-5, with TRBD2 identical over 8 bases. J was trimmed by 2 bases and V by 0 bases; bases with no gene match: 8. The CDR3 spans 17 residues. In germline, CDR1 is MGHRA, CDR2 YSYEKL. The CDR3 DNA sequence: TGCGCCAGCAGCCAAGATAGGGCTAGCGGGCGGCAAGAGACCCAGTACTTC. Translated: CASSQDRASGRQETQYF.

CDR3 DNA sequence: TGTGCCAGTAGTATAGAGACAGCGACGCTCTCTGGGGCCAACGTCCTGACTTTC. It yields the protein CASSIETATLSGANVLTF. The J gene is TRBJ2-6, the V gene TRBV19; D possibly corresponds to TRBD1 (5 bases). V shed 0 bases and J shed 0 bases, with 12 bases lying between them. Germline CDR1 is LNHDA and CDR2 is SQIVND (reference sequence). The length of the CDR3 is 18 residues.

This clone is a singleton in its sample. The chain links TRBV9 to TRBJ1-3; D perhaps matches TRBD1 (5 bases). In germline, CDR1 is SGDLS, CDR2 YYNGEE. V lost 0 bases and J lost 4, with 11 bases in between. The CDR3 is 15 residues long. CDR3 region: CASSVGRAYGNTIYF. DNA of the CDR3: TGTGCCAGCAGCGTAGGCAGGGCGTACGGAAACACCATATATTTT.

The CDR3 is CASSWRGGGGELFF. The CDR3 DNA reads TGTGCCAGCAGCTGGCGGGGGGGCGGCGGGGAGCTGTTTTTT. This sequence joins TRBV9 and TRBJ2-2, with TRBD2 matching over 9 bases. With 4 bases clipped from V and 7 bases from J, the junction kept 5 bases outside the gene matches. This CDR3 has 14 residues. CDR1 and CDR2 (germline): SGDLS, YYNGEE. Full variable domain (missing parts from reference TRBV9 and TRBJ2-2): DSGVTQTPKHLITATGQRVTLRCSPRSGDLSVYWYQQSLDQGLQFLIQYYNGEERAKGNILERFSAQQFPDLHSELNLSSLELGDSALYFCASSWRGGGGELFFGEGSRLTVL.

The chain has TRBV27 and TRBJ2-1; 8 bases match TRBD1. The CDR3 sequence is 15 residues long. V dropped 6 bases and J dropped 10; count of bases not matched to a gene: 14. Germline CDR1 is MNHEY and CDR2 is SMNVEV (reference sequence). DNA of the CDR3: TGTGCCAGCAGATCTCGGGACAGGCCTTCCTCGGAGCAGTTCTTC. Residues: CASRSRDRPSSEQFF.

The V call is TRBV15, the J call TRBJ2-7, with a tentative D call TRBD2 (5 bases). V was clipped by 3 bases and J by 3 bases, with 9 bases between them. Germline CDR1 and CDR2: LNHNV and YYDKDF (reference sequence). This CDR3 has 13 residues. This chain's CDR3 is CATSSPGSYEQYF. CDR3 DNA: TGTGCCACCAGCAGTCCTGGGAGCTACGAGCAGTACTTC.

The chain combines TRBV5-1 with TRBJ2-7; TRBD1 agrees at 9 bases. The CDR3 is made up of 14 amino acids. Germline CDR1 and CDR2: SGHRS and YFSETQ. V lost 5 bases to trimming and J lost 5 bases; unmatched junction nucleotides: 8. CDR3 DNA: TGCGCCAGCAGTTCACAGGGGGCTTTCGACGAGCAGTACTTC. Encoded protein: CASSSQGAFDEQYF.

The J gene is TRBJ2-6, the V gene TRBV9, with 7 bases aligning to TRBD1. The CDR3 totals 18 residues. From germline, CDR1 is SGDLS and CDR2 YYNGEE. With V trimmed by 3 bases and J by 2 bases, 11 bases remained unmatched. In nucleotides, the CDR3 is TGTGCCAGCAGCGCCCCACAGGGGCATCCCCCTGGGGCCAACGTCCTGACTTTC. It yields the protein CASSAPQGHPPGANVLTF. Supplemented by reference TRBV9 and TRBJ2-6, the full variable domain reads DSGVTQTPKHLITATGQRVTLRCSPRSGDLSVYWYQQSLDQGLQFLIQYYNGEERAKGNILERFSAQQFPDLHSELNLSSLELGDSALYFCASSAPQGHPPGANVLTFGAGSRLTVL.

The chain uses TRBV18 and TRBJ1-3, with D uncertain. Trimming removed 1 base at V and 11 bases at J, with 12 bases between. Germline CDR1 and CDR2: KGHSH and LQKENI. The CDR3 is 13 amino acids. Here the CDR3 DNA reads TGTGCCAGCTCACCACTAGTGCCCCAGTCCATATATTTT. Its protein product is CASSPLVPQSIYF.

There are a few counts of this clone. The chain couples TRBV30 to TRBJ1-4, with a possible D match to TRBD1 (6 bases). V shed 2 bases and J shed 8 bases, with 12 bases lying between them. Germline V gene sequence: CDR1 GTSNPN, CDR2 SVGIG (reference sequence). There are 13 residues in the CDR3. This CDR3 reads CAWSQGRGEKLFF. The CDR3 DNA sequence: TGTGCCTGGAGTCAGGGGAGAGGCGAAAAACTGTTTTTT.

The CDR3 sequence: CASIRVGLAKNIQYF. In DNA, the CDR3 is TGTGCCAGCATCAGGGTAGGTCTAGCCAAAAACATTCAGTACTTC. The rearrangement links TRBV2 to TRBJ2-4; possibly TRBD1 for D (5 bases). The V gene lost 7 bases and the J gene lost 0 bases, with 13 bases spanning the gap. CDR1 is SNHLY, CDR2 FYNNEI, per germline. The CDR3 is 15 amino acids.

V and J are TRBV3-1 (or the pseudogene TRBV3-2) and TRBJ1-2; no reliable D call. V was pared by 0 bases and J by 7 bases, with 12 bases between. The CDR3 covers 14 residues. Germline V gene sequence: CDR1 LGHDT, CDR2 YNNKEL (reference sequence). The CDR3: CASSQDPRRGGYTF. Here the CDR3 DNA reads TGTGCCAGCAGCCAAGATCCGCGCCGGGGTGGCTACACCTTC.